These 8 T cell receptor beta chains share one sample of origin, sequenced in a study of blood T cell repertoires in COVID-19. TCRdb's table, derived via immunoSEQ multiplex PCR, lists solely in-frame clones and lacks some. This sample yields 110,000 to 150,000 clones, of which roughly 80% are seen a single time; over 7% belongs to the top ten. The source material was peripheral blood. The receptor set was obtained from a human donor in a cohort sampled during active COVID-19.

The chain joins TRBV3-1 (or the pseudogene TRBV3-2) to TRBJ2-5, with D maybe TRBD2 (6 bases). The V end lost 8 bases, the J end lost 1 base, and 8 bases lay between the germline ends. The germline CDR1 and CDR2 sequences are LGHDT and YNNKEL (reference sequence). The CDR3 runs to 12 residues. The CDR3 reads CASGGSQETQYF. CDR3 in DNA: TGTGCCAGCGGGGGGAGCCAAGAGACCCAGTACTTC.

The rearrangement links TRBV9 to TRBJ1-1, with TRBD1 as a possible D gene (6 bases). The CDR3 sequence is 15 residues long. Germline V gene sequence: CDR1 SGDLS, CDR2 YYNGEE. V lost 0 bases to trimming and J lost 7 bases, with 16 bases between them. The CDR3 nucleotides read TGTGCCAGCAGCGTAGCTGTGGGGGCCCATCATGAAGCTTTCTTT. This translates into CASSVAVGAHHEAFF.

The V call is TRBV5-6, the J call TRBJ2-7; TRBD1 matches at 8 bases. Germline V gene data show CDR1 as SGHDT and CDR2 as YYEEEE. Trimming took 0 bases from V and 0 from J; bases not matched to a gene: 5. The CDR3 extends over 16 amino acids. The CDR3 loop reads CASSLARTGFSYEQYF. Here the CDR3 DNA reads TGTGCCAGCAGCTTGGCCAGGACAGGGTTCTCCTACGAGCAGTACTTC.

This rearrangement joins TRBV5-1 to TRBJ2-7; TRBD2 matches at 9 bases. Germline assignment: CDR1 SGHRS and CDR2 YFSETQ. There are 17 residues in the CDR3. J gave up 0 bases and V 3 bases, and 10 bases lay outside the gene matches. The CDR3 bases are TGCGCCAGCAGCTGGGATGGTAGCGGGGGACCCTCCTACGAGCAGTACTTC. Residues: CASSWDGSGGPSYEQYF.

The gene calls are TRBV5-5 and TRBJ2-5, with 7 bases identical to TRBD2. CDR1 is SGHKS and CDR2 is YYEKEE in the germline V gene (reference sequence). This CDR3 spans 14 amino acids. V gave up 0 bases and J gave up 4 bases; unmatched junction bases: 3. For the CDR3, the DNA is TGTGCCAGCAGCTTGGGGCCGGGAGGAGAGACCCAGTACTTC. It encodes CASSLGPGGETQYF.

The chain employs TRBV13 and TRBJ2-7; 15 bases map to TRBD2. Germline V lookup: CDR1 PRHDT, CDR2 FYEKMQ (reference sequence). CDR3 length: 17 residues. J gave up 4 bases and V 5 bases, and 9 bases lay outside the gene matches. The CDR3, as DNA: TGTGCCAGCAGCCAGAAGAAGGGACTAGCGGGGGGTTACGAGCAGTACTTC. Its translation is CASSQKKGLAGGYEQYF.

As for this clone: Within the sample, other DNA sequences also encode this same CDR3. V usage is TRBV7-9 and J usage is TRBJ1-3; no firm D call. Per the germline V gene, CDR1 is SEHNR and CDR2 is FQNEAQ (reference sequence). The CDR3 sequence is 14 residues long. V was shortened by 1 base and J by 2 bases, with 6 bases between the two germline ends. The CDR3 region is CASSLGQAGNTIYF. The CDR3 coding sequence is TGTGCCAGCAGCTTAGGTCAGGCTGGAAACACCATATATTTT. Full variable domain (remainder filled in from reference TRBV7-9 and TRBJ1-3): DTGVSQNPRHKITKRGQNVTFRCDPISEHNRLYWYRQTLGQGPEFLTYFQNEAQLEKSRLLSDRFSAERPKGSFSTLEIQRTEQGDSAMYLCASSLGQAGNTIYFGEGSWLTVV.

The chain couples TRBV7-6 to TRBJ1-1, with D possibly TRBD1 on 6 matching bases. The CDR3 extends over 16 amino acids. The V and J ends lost 4 bases and 3 bases respectively, with 18 bases between them. Germline loops: CDR1 SGHVS, CDR2 FNYEAQ. DNA of the CDR3: TGTGCCAGCAGCTCACCACAGGGCGGGCGTTACACTGAAGCTTTCTTT. The encoded protein is CASSSPQGGRYTEAFF.